This is a list of T cell receptor beta chains from one sample in a study of CD8+ T cells in alopecia areata. Profiled with immunoSEQ multiplex PCR; TCRdb holds only in-frame clones, not every one. The data hold roughly 150,000 clones, with around half observed a single time. The material was CD8+ T cells sorted from blood, obtained at week 0. The origin of the receptors is a human donor with alopecia areata. Each CDR3 is given with its conserved first and last residue. The order of the fields is D gene, J gene, clone size, V gene, CDR3 protein, CDR3 DNA. D genes are given only for firm matches. Clone size is not always given. Where it is, it says once, few, many or a class for expanded clones.

NA TRBJ1-1 NA TRBV6-5 CASSDRTEAFF TGTGCCAGCAGCGACCGCACTGAAGCTTTCTTT
NA TRBJ2-1 NA TRBV14 CASSQIEGSHNEQFF TGTGCCAGCAGCCAAATCGAGGGGTCCCACAATGAGCAGTTCTTC
NA TRBJ1-1 NA TRBV30 CAWSVGRVAFF TGTGCCTGGAGTGTAGGCAGGGTGGCTTTCTTT
NA TRBJ1-1 many TRBV2 CASSADGTEAFF TGTGCCAGCAGTGCAGATGGCACTGAAGCTTTCTTT
NA TRBJ2-1 few TRBV4-3 CASSQDWAGTNEQFF TGCGCCAGCAGCCAAGATTGGGCGGGGACGAATGAGCAGTTCTTC
NA TRBJ2-1 NA TRBV30 CAWSVGAGYYNEQFF TGTGCCTGGAGTGTAGGGGCAGGGTACTACAATGAGCAGTTCTTC
TRBD1 TRBJ2-5 NA TRBV4-3 CASSQKTGGWETQYF TGCGCCAGCAGCCAAAAAACAGGGGGCTGGGAGACCCAGTACTTC
NA TRBJ1-2 NA TRBV27 CASSPTGYGYTF TGTGCCAGCAGCCCTACGGGGTATGGCTACACCTTC
NA TRBJ1-1 NA TRBV6-5 CASSYSEGNAEAFF TGTGCCAGCAGTTACTCAGAGGGGAACGCTGAAGCTTTCTTT
NA TRBJ1-1 NA TRBV6-1 CATRPNLLGTEAFF TGTGCCACCCGACCTAATTTGCTGGGCACTGAAGCTTTCTTT
NA TRBJ1-1 NA TRBV19 CASSFTTGNTEAFF TGTGCCAGTAGCTTCACTACAGGGAACACTGAAGCTTTCTTT
NA TRBJ2-2 once TRBV29-1 CSAAWGALHMSGELFF TGCAGCGCCGCGTGGGGGGCCCTACACATGTCCGGGGAGCTGTTTTTT
TRBD2 TRBJ2-1 NA TRBV23-1 CASPTSGSSYNEQFF TGCGCCAGCCCGACTAGCGGGAGCTCCTACAATGAGCAGTTCTTC
TRBD2 TRBJ2-1 NA TRBV5-1 CASSFYLAGGNNEQFF TGCGCCAGCAGCTTTTACCTAGCGGGGGGAAACAATGAGCAGTTCTTC
NA TRBJ1-1 NA TRBV30 CAWSVRVTEAFF TGTGCCTGGAGTGTACGGGTCACTGAAGCTTTCTTT
NA TRBJ2-7 NA TRBV30 CAWSAGTGTYEQYF TGTGCCTGGAGTGCAGGGACCGGCACCTACGAGCAGTACTTC
NA TRBJ2-5 NA TRBV11-2 CASSLISETQYF TGTGCCAGCAGCTTAATATCAGAGACCCAGTACTTC
NA TRBJ2-1 NA TRBV28 CASSEGPTGYEQFF TGTGCCAGCAGTGAGGGACCGACGGGCTATGAGCAGTTCTTC
NA TRBJ1-1 NA TRBV4-3 CASSQGLEGMNTEAFF TGCGCCAGCAGCCAAGGCCTGGAGGGAATGAACACTGAAGCTTTCTTT
NA TRBJ2-7 NA TRBV7-8 CASSQPTDSYEQYF TGTGCCAGCAGCCAGCCGACAGACTCCTACGAGCAGTACTTC
NA TRBJ2-3 NA TRBV29-1 CSVEGATDTQYF TGCAGCGTTGAAGGGGCCACAGATACGCAGTATTTT
TRBD1 TRBJ2-6 many TRBV2 CASRGQGAFASGANVLTF TGTGCCAGCAGGGGACAGGGGGCGTTTGCTTCTGGGGCCAACGTCCTGACTTTC
TRBD1 TRBJ2-7 NA TRBV7-2 CASSPGQGPYEQYF TGTGCCAGCAGCCCGGGACAGGGGCCCTACGAGCAGTACTTC
NA TRBJ1-1 NA TRBV25-1 CASSTGTEAFF TGTGCTTCTTCGACCGGCACTGAAGCTTTCTTT
NA TRBJ2-1 NA TRBV30 CAWSVGTSHNEQFF TGTGCCTGGAGTGTGGGGACCTCTCACAATGAGCAGTTCTTC
NA TRBJ1-1 NA TRBV13 CASSPGTKNTEAFF TGTGCCAGCAGCCCCGGGACAAAGAACACTGAAGCTTTCTTT
NA TRBJ2-6 NA TRBV7-3 CASSTDGSGANVLTF TGTGCCAGCAGTACAGACGGCTCTGGGGCCAACGTCCTGACTTTC
TRBD1 TRBJ2-1 NA TRBV30 CALDRDQNEQFF TGTGCCTTGGACAGGGATCAGAATGAGCAGTTCTTC
NA TRBJ2-3 NA TRBV7-8 CASSPTNGVSTDTQYF TGTGCCAGCAGCCCAACCAATGGGGTCAGCACAGATACGCAGTATTTT
NA TRBJ2-3 NA TRBV4-1 CASSQDRLDTQYF TGCGCCAGCAGCCAAGATCGTCTAGATACGCAGTATTTT
NA TRBJ1-5 NA TRBV30 CAWSVSGTQPQHF TGTGCCTGGAGTGTATCGGGTACTCAGCCCCAGCATTTT
NA TRBJ1-5 NA TRBV19 CASSIRDSNQPQHF TGTGCCAGTAGTATCCGGGATAGCAATCAGCCCCAGCATTTT
NA TRBJ2-1 few TRBV20-1 CSASVSNEQFF TGCAGTGCTAGTGTGAGCAATGAGCAGTTCTTC
TRBD2 TRBJ2-1 NA TRBV11-2 CASSFLTSGGAWLNEQFF TGTGCCAGCAGCTTCCTGACTAGCGGGGGGGCCTGGTTAAATGAGCAGTTCTTC
NA TRBJ2-7 NA TRBV27 CASSLGGSVYEQYF TGTGCCAGCAGTTTAGGGGGGTCTGTGTACGAGCAGTACTTC
NA TRBJ2-7 NA TRBV29-1 CSVEGEDEQYF TGCAGCGTTGAAGGGGAGGACGAGCAGTACTTC
TRBD1 TRBJ1-1 once TRBV29-1 CSAPRGARTEAFF TGCAGCGCGCCCAGGGGGGCGCGTACTGAAGCTTTCTTT
NA TRBJ2-5 NA TRBV30 CAWSVVKGSETQYF TGTGCCTGGAGTGTCGTTAAAGGCTCGGAGACCCAGTACTTC
TRBD1 TRBJ2-2 NA TRBV30 CAWGLGQAAGELFF TGTGCCTGGGGCCTGGGACAGGCTGCCGGGGAGCTGTTTTTT
TRBD2 TRBJ2-1 NA TRBV29-1 CSSWGGHEQFF TGCAGCTCCTGGGGGGGACATGAGCAGTTCTTC
NA TRBJ1-1 NA TRBV27 CASSPGQSTEAFF TGTGCCAGCAGTCCCGGACAGAGCACTGAAGCTTTCTTT
TRBD1 TRBJ2-1 few TRBV6-5 CASTPGTGGLNEQFF TGTGCCAGCACTCCCGGGACAGGGGGTCTGAATGAGCAGTTCTTC
TRBD1 TRBJ2-7 few TRBV29-1 CSASGTGDSYEQYF TGCAGCGCCTCCGGGACAGGGGACTCCTACGAGCAGTACTTC
NA TRBJ2-7 NA TRBV6-1 CASLGLRGPTYEQYF TGTGCCAGCCTGGGGCTCCGAGGGCCTACCTACGAGCAGTACTTC
NA TRBJ2-7 NA TRBV7-9 CASGDTAYEQYF TGTGCCAGCGGAGACACCGCCTACGAGCAGTACTTC
TRBD1 TRBJ1-2 NA TRBV13 CASSLGDRGVHTF TGTGCCAGCAGCTTGGGAGACAGGGGTGTCCACACCTTC
NA TRBJ1-5 NA TRBV10-3 CAISESVGNQPQHF TGTGCCATCAGTGAGTCCGTGGGGAATCAGCCCCAGCATTTT
NA TRBJ2-2 NA TRBV29-1 CSVEPRARELFF TGCAGCGTTGAGCCCAGGGCAAGGGAGCTGTTTTTT
TRBD1 TRBJ2-2 few TRBV11-2 CASSLSQGTGELFF TGTGCCAGCAGCTTATCACAGGGGACCGGGGAGCTGTTTTTT
NA TRBJ2-5 NA TRBV4-3 CASSQSDRNPETQYF TGCGCCAGCAGCCAAAGCGACAGGAATCCCGAGACCCAGTACTTC
NA TRBJ2-3 NA TRBV11-2 CASSLDANTQYF TGTGCCAGCAGCTTAGATGCAAATACGCAGTATTTT
TRBD1 TRBJ1-6 NA TRBV4-1 CASSQDTGVGSPLHF TGCGCCAGCAGCCAAGACACAGGGGTTGGTTCACCCCTCCACTTT
TRBD1 TRBJ2-5 NA TRBV7-8 CASSFPDSGTAQETQYF TGTGCCAGCAGCTTTCCCGATTCAGGGACAGCACAAGAGACCCAGTACTTC
NA TRBJ2-7 NA TRBV30 CAWSESLGYEQYF TGTGCCTGGAGTGAGTCCCTAGGATACGAGCAGTACTTC
NA TRBJ1-4 many TRBV7-9 CASSLDEKLFF TGTGCCAGCAGCTTAGATGAAAAACTGTTTTTT
TRBD1 TRBJ2-5 NA TRBV7-9 CASRTGQETQYF TGTGCCAGCAGGACAGGGCAAGAGACCCAGTACTTC
TRBD1 TRBJ2-7 NA TRBV30 CAWSGTGRSYEQYF TGTGCCTGGAGTGGGACAGGCCGCTCCTACGAGCAGTACTTC
TRBD2 TRBJ2-3 NA TRBV15 CATSKERGVRDTQYF TGTGCCACCAGCAAGGAGCGGGGGGTAAGGGATACGCAGTATTTT
NA TRBJ1-1 few TRBV7-9 CASSLALFEAFF TGTGCCAGCAGCTTAGCACTTTTTGAAGCTTTCTTT
TRBD1 TRBJ2-2 once TRBV6-5 CASSYGTANTGELFF TGTGCCAGCAGTTACGGGACAGCGAACACCGGGGAGCTGTTTTTT